This is a list of T cell receptor beta chains from one sample in a study of T cells in Graves' hyperthyroidism and ophthalmopathy. Via MiXCR, TCRdb re-called the multiplex PCR reads, giving one row per CDR3 protein. The repertoire consists of hundreds of thousands of distinct CDR3 sequences, with just under 45% occurring once and the leading ten covering roughly 7.2%. The sample was peripheral blood or thyroid tissue (not recorded which). The source of these receptors is an adult man with Graves' disease, either hyperthyroidism or ophthalmopathy (not recorded which). CDR3s include the opening cysteine and the closing phenylalanine or tryptophan.

>TRBJ1-2|15|TRBV6-5
CASSSTSTDNYGYTF
>TRBJ1-5|14|TRBV29-1
CSVKGVDSNQPQHF
>TRBJ2-5|18|TRBV9
CASSAHQDPRGYQETQYF
>TRBJ1-4|11|TRBV29-1
CSVEGREKLFF
>TRBJ1-6|16|TRBV2
CASSESGDVGYSPLHF
>TRBJ2-6|15|TRBV7-2
CASIAGASGANVLTF
>TRBJ1-1|12|TRBV7-9
CASSPGQRQAFF
>TRBJ1-1|14|TRBV5-1
CASSLGWGVTEAFF
>TRBJ1-5|16|TRBV7-9
CASSSSGARNNQPQHF
>TRBJ2-7|15|TRBV20-1
CSASASLQATYEQYF
>TRBJ2-7|13|TRBV29-1
CSVDSDTAYEQYF
>TRBJ1-2|13|TRBV20-1
CSAETQGSYGYTF
>TRBJ2-7|15|TRBV7-9
CASSLTGLPIYEQYF
>TRBJ1-1|15|TRBV10-3
CAISEFRGGGTEAFF
>TRBJ2-7|15|TRBV19
CASSSRLAGGGEQYF
>TRBJ2-7|13|TRBV7-9
CASSYPGDYEQYF
>TRBJ1-5|13|TRBV2
CASSERASQPQHF
>TRBJ2-7|14|TRBV2
CASREQGSPYEQYF
>TRBJ1-3|11|TRBV12-3/TRBV12-4
CASGQPTLIYF
>TRBJ1-1|17|TRBV7-2
CASSLDTGGLKNTEAFF
>TRBJ1-4|15|TRBV5-1
CASSLAVATNEKLFF
>TRBJ1-5|14|TRBV7-2
CASSVTPVDQPQHF
>TRBJ1-2|14|TRBV12-3/TRBV12-4
CASSLGTEANGYTF
>TRBJ2-7|14|TRBV10-3
CAISDGDRGYEQYF
>TRBJ1-5|16|TRBV10-2
CASSENGAGSNQPQHF
>TRBJ2-2|16|TRBV7-9
CASSLAGGLETGELFF
>TRBJ2-7|16|TRBV7-2
CASTPRGGRSSYEQYF
>TRBJ1-5|15|TRBV20-1
CSASWQGGSNQPQHF
>TRBJ2-7|14|TRBV7-9
CASSYRTGGYEQYF
>TRBJ2-7|13|TRBV20-1
CSASPPTSYEQHF
>TRBJ1-6|17|TRBV28
CASSLRGIGQYNSPLHF
>TRBJ1-5|14|TRBV7-2
CASSWGQGSQPQHF
>TRBJ1-5|14|TRBV2
CASSPQGAGQPQHF
>TRBJ1-5|16|TRBV4-1
CASSQATGFEYQPQHF
>TRBJ2-2|17|TRBV24-1
CATSKPRAGANTGELFF
>TRBJ2-7|17|TRBV2
CASSPFAGTGAGYEQYF
>TRBJ2-7|13|TRBV7-2
CASSFGVSYEQYF